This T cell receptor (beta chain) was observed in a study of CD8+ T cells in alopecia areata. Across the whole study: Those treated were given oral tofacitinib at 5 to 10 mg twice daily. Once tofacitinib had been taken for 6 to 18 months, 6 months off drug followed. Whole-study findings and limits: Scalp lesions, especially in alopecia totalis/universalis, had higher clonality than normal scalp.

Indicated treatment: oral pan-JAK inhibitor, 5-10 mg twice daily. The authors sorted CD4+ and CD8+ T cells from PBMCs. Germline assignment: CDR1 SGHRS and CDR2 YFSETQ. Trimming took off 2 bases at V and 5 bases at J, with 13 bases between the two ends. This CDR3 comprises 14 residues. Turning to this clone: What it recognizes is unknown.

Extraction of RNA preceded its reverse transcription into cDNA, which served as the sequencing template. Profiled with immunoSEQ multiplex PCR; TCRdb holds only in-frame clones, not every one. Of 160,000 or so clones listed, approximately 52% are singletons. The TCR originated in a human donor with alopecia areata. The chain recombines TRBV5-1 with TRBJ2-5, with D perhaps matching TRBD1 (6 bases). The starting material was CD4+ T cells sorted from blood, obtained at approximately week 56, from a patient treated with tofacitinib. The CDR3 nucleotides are TGCGCCAGCAGCTTATTAGACAGGACCGAGACCCAGTACTTC. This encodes CASSLLDRTETQYF. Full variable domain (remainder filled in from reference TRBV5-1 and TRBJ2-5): KAGVTQTPRYLIKTRGQQVTLSCSPISGHRSVSWYQQTPGQGLQFLFEYFSETQRNKGNFPGRFSGRQFSNSRSEMNVSTLELGDSALYLCASSLLDRTETQYFGPGTRLLVL.